This T cell receptor (beta chain) stems from a study of T cell responses to AZD1222 COVID-19 vaccine. Overall study results and limits: Variant regions that are unmutated are reportedly the target of nearly half of spike-specific TCRs.

Notes on this clone: No antigen is known for it.

Measured with immunoSEQ multiplex PCR; TCRdb has only the in-frame clones, and not every one. The data show some 120,000 clones, less than 90% seen once. This sequence was found in an adult in good health. Material: peripheral blood, obtained on day 0 of AZD1222 vaccination.

In DNA form, the CDR3 reads TGTGCCAGCAGTGCGAGAGGAGAGACAGCTTATCAGCCCCAGCATTTT. Protein product: CASSARGETAYQPQHF. The rearrangement joins TRBV2 to TRBJ1-5; D perhaps matches TRBD1 (5 bases). The CDR3 is 16 residues long. CDR1 SNHLY and CDR2 FYNNEI come from the germline V gene. Deletions cut 4 bases from V and 5 bases from J, with 18 bases between.